This T cell receptor beta chain was obtained from a study of CD8 T cells in ankylosing spondylitis. MiXCR was run by TCRdb on the 5' RACE reads, yielding one entry per CDR3 protein. This table holds approximately 250,000 distinct CDR3 sequences, roughly a third found once. There are a few counts of this clonotype. Its target is unknown. Study results and caveats: Blood of patients with ankylosing spondylitis appeared to be characterized by a TCR beta motif of several highly homologous variants.

The V and J ends lost 2 bases and 5 bases, in that order; junction bases with no gene match: 7. This CDR3 contains 16 residues. The TCR originated in a male donor with ankylosing spondylitis or in good health (not recorded which). The chain combines TRBV12-3 or TRBV12-4 with TRBJ2-5; 11 nucleotides line up with TRBD2. Sequencing was performed on blood, either unsorted or a sorted T cell fraction (not recorded which). CDR3 sequence: CASSLNLAGGGETQYF. The CDR3 bases are TGTGCCAGCAGTTTAAATCTAGCGGGGGGCGGGGAGACCCAGTACTTC.